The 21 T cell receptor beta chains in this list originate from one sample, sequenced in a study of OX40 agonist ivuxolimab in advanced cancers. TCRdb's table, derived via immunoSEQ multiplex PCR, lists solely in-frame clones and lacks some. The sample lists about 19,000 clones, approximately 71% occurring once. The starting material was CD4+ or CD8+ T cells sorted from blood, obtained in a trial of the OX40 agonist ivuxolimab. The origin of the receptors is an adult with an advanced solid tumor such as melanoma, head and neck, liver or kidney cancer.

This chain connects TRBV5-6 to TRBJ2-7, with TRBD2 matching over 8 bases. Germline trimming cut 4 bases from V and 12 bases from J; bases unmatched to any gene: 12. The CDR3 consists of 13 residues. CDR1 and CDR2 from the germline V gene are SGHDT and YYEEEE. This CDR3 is CASSLSGNTRRYF. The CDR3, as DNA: TGTGCCAGCAGCCTTAGCGGGAATACGAGGCGGTACTTC.

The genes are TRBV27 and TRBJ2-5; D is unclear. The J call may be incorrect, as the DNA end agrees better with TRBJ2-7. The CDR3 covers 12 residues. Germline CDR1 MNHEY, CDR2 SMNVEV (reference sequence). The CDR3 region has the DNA TGTGCCAGCAACTTAACCCCCTACGAGCAGTACTTC. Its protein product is CASNLTPYEQYF.

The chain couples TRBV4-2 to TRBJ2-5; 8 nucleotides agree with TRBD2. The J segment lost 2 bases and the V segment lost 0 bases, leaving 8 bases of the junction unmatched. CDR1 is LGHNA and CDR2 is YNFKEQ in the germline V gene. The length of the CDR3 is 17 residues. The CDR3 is CASSQDLGSGEQETQYF. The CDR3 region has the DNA TGTGCCAGCAGCCAAGATCTCGGTAGCGGGGAACAAGAGACCCAGTACTTC.

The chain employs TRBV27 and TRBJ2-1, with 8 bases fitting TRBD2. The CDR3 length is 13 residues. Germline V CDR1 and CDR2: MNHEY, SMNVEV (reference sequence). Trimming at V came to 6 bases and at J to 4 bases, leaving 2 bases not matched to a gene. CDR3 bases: TGTGCCAGCAGCATAGCGGGGTACAATGAGCAGTTCTTC. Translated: CASSIAGYNEQFF.

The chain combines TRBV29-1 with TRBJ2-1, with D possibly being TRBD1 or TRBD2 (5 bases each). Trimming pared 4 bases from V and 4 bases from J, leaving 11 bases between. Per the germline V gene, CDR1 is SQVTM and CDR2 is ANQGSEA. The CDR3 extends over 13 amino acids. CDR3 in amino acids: CSVVAGSYNEQFF. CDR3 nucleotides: TGCAGCGTTGTGGCAGGGAGTTACAATGAGCAGTTCTTC.

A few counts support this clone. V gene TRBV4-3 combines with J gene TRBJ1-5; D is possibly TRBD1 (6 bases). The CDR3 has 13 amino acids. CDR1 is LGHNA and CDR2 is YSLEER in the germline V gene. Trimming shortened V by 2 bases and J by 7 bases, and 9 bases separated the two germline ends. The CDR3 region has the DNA TGCGCCAGCAGCCAACATACAGGGCAGCCCCAGCATTTT. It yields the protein CASSQHTGQPQHF.

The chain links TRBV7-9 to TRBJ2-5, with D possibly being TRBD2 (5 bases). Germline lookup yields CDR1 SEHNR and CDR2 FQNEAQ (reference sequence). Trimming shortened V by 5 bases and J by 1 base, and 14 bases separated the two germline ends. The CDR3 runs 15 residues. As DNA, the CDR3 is TGTGCCAGCAGCCTCGTTGAAGGGAGCCAAGAGACCCAGTACTTC. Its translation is CASSLVEGSQETQYF.

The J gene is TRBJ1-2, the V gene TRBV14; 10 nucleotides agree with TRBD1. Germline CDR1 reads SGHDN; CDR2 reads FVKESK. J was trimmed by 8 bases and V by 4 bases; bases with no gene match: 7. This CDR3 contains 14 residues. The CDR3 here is CASSRTGTGEGYTF. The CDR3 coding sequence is TGTGCCAGCAGCCGGACAGGGACAGGGGAAGGCTACACCTTC. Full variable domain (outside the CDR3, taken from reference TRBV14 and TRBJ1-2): EAGVTQFPSHSVIEKGQTVTLRCDPISGHDNLYWYRRVMGKEIKFLLHFVKESKQDESGMPNNRFLAERTGGTYSTLKVQPAELEDSGVYFCASSRTGTGEGYTFGSGTRLTVV.

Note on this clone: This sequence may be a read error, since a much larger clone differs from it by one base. CDR3 coding DNA: TGTGCCAACCAGGAGGGTTCAGAGCAGTACTTC. Protein sequence: CANQEGSEQYF. The J gene is TRBJ2-7, the V gene TRBV11-1; TRBD2 might be the D (6 bases). Per the germline V gene, CDR1 is SGHAT and CDR2 is FQDESV (reference sequence). The CDR3 contains 11 residues. Trimming pared 10 bases from V and 7 bases from J, leaving 14 bases between.

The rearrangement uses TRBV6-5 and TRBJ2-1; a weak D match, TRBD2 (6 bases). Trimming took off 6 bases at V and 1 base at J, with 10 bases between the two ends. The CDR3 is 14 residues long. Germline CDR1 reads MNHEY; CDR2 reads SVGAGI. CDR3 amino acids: CASSRRESYNEQFF. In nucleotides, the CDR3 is TGTGCCAGCAGCCGCCGGGAGTCCTACAATGAGCAGTTCTTC.

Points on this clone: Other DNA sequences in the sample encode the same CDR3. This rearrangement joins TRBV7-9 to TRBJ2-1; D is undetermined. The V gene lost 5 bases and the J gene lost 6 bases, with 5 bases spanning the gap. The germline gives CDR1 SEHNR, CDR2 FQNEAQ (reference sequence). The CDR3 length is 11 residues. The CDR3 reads CASSLGNEQFF. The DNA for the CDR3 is TGTGCCAGCAGCCTAGGCAATGAGCAGTTCTTC.

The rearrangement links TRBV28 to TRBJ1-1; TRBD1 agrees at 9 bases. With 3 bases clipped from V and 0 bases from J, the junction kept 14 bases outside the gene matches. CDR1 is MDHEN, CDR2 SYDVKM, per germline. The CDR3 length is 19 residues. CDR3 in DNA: TGTGCCAGCAGTTTCGTAATTAGTGGGGACAGGGTTTTGAACACTGAAGCTTTCTTT. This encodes CASSFVISGDRVLNTEAFF.

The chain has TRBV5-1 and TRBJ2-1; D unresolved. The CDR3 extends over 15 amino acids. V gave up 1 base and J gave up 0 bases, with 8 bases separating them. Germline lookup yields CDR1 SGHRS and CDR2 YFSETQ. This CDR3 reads CASSLPADSYNEQFF. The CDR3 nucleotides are TGCGCCAGCAGCTTGCCAGCAGACTCCTACAATGAGCAGTTCTTC.

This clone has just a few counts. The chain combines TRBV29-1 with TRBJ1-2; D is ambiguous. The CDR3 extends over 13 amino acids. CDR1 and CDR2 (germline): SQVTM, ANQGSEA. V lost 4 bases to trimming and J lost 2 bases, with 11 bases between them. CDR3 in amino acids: CSVGPDANYGYTF. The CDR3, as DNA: TGCAGCGTTGGTCCCGACGCGAACTATGGCTACACCTTC.

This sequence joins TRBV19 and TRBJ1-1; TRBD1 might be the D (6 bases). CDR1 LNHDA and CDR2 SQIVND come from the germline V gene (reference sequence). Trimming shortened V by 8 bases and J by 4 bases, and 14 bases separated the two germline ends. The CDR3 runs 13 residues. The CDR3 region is CASQLGGSTEAFF. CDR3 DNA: TGTGCCAGTCAGTTAGGGGGTAGCACTGAAGCTTTCTTT. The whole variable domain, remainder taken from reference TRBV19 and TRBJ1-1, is DGGITQSPKYLFRKEGQNVTLSCEQNLNHDAMYWYRQDPGQGLRLIYYSQIVNDFQKGDIAEGYSVSREKKESFPLTVTSAQKNPTAFYLCASQLGGSTEAFFGQGTRLTVV.

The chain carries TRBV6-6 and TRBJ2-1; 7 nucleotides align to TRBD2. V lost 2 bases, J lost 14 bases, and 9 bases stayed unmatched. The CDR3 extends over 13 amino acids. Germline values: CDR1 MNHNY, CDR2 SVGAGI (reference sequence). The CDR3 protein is CASSYGGREFEFF. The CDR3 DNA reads TGTGCCAGCAGTTACGGTGGGCGGGAGTTCGAGTTCTTC.

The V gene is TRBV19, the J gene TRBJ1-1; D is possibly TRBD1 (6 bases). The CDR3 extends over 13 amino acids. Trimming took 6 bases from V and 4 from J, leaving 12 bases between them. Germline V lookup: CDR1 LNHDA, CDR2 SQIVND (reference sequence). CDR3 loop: CASSLQGSTEAFF. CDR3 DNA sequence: TGTGCCAGTAGCCTACAGGGAAGCACTGAAGCTTTCTTT. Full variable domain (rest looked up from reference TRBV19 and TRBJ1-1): DGGITQSPKYLFRKEGQNVTLSCEQNLNHDAMYWYRQDPGQGLRLIYYSQIVNDFQKGDIAEGYSVSREKKESFPLTVTSAQKNPTAFYLCASSLQGSTEAFFGQGTRLTVV.

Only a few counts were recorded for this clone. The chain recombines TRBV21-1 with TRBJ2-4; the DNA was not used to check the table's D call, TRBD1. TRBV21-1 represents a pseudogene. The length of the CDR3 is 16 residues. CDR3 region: CASSKVAGTPPNIQYF. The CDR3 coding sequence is TGTGCCAGCAGCAAAGTCGCCGGGACACCCCCAAACATTCAGTACTTC.

CDR3 loop: CASSFTGTPYGYTF. The CDR3 coding sequence is TGTGCCAGTAGTTTCACCGGGACACCGTATGGCTACACCTTC. This rearrangement joins TRBV19 to TRBJ1-2, with D perhaps TRBD1 (6 bases). CDR1 is LNHDA and CDR2 is SQIVND in the germline V gene (reference sequence). Trimming cost V 5 bases and J 5 bases, with 15 bases left between them. The CDR3 covers 14 residues.

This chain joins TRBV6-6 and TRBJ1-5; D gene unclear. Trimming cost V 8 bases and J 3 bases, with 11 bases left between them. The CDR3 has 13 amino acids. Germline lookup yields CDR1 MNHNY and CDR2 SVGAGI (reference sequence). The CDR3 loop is CASRADFNQPQHF. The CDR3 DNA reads TGTGCCAGCCGCGCAGACTTCAATCAGCCCCAGCATTTT.

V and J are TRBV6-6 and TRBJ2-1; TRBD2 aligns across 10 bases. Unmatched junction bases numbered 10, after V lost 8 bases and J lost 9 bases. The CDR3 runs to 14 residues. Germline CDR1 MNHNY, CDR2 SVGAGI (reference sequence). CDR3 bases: TGTGCCAGCTCCAGCGGGGGGGTACTTAGTGAGCAGTTCTTC. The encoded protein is CASSSGGVLSEQFF.